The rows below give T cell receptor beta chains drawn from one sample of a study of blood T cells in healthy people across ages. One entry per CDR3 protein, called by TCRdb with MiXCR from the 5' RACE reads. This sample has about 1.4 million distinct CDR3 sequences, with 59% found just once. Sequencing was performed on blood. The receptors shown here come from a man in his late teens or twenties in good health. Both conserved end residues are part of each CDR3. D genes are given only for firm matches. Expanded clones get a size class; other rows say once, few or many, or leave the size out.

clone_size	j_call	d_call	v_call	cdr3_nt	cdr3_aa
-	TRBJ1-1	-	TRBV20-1	TGCAGTGCAATCAGAATCACTGAAGCTTTCTTT	CSAIRITEAFF
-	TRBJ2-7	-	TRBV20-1	TGCAGTGCTAGTAGAAGACAGATTGAGTACGAGCAGTACTTC	CSASRRQIEYEQYF
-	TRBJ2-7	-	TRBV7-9	TGTGCCAGCAGCTCGAGGGGGGGTATCGACGAGCAGTACTTC	CASSSRGGIDEQYF
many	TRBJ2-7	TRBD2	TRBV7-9	TGTGCCACCCAACCGATGACTAGCGGTGTGGCCGAGCAGTACTTC	CATQPMTSGVAEQYF
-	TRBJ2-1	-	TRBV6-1	TGTGCCAGCGGTGGTTCGGGTAGCTCCTACAATGAGCAGTTCTTC	CASGGSGSSYNEQFF
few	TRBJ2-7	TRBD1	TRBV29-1	TGCAGCGTTGCCCGGGACAGGGCCTACGAGCAGTACTTC	CSVARDRAYEQYF
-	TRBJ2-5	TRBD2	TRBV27	TGTGCCAGCAGTTTAACTAAGCGGGGGATCAGAGAGACCCAGTACTTC	CASSLTKRGIRETQYF
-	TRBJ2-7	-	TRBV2	TGTGCCAGCAGTGAAGACGTTCTAGAAGTTCGCTACAATGGGCAGTACTTC	CASSEDVLEVRYNGQYF
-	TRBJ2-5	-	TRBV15	TGTGCCACCAGCAGAGATCCGGGGTGGGAAGAGACCCAGTACTTC	CATSRDPGWEETQYF
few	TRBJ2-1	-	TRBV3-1	TGTGCCAGCAGCCAAGATCTATACAACAATGAGCAGTTCTTC	CASSQDLYNNEQFF
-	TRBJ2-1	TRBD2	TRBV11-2	TGTGCCAGCAGCTTAATGGCGGGAGGCATCTACAATGAGCAGTTCTTC	CASSLMAGGIYNEQFF
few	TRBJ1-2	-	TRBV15	TGTGCCACCAGCATTAGGGATGGCTACACCTTC	CATSIRDGYTF
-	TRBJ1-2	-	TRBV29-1	TGCAGGCTTCGGGCAACAGGCGCCCACTGGTATGGCTACACCTTC	CRLRATGAHWYGYTF
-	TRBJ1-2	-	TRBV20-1	TGCAGTGCTAGTGCGGGGGCGTTTGGCTACACCTTC	CSASAGAFGYTF
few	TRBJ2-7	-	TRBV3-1	TGTGCCAGCAGCCAAGGGGGATTTGCCTACGAGCAGTACTTC	CASSQGGFAYEQYF
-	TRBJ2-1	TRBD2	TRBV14	TGTGCCAGCAGCCAAGAACCCCCGGGACTAGTGTTCAATGAGCAGTTCTTC	CASSQEPPGLVFNEQFF
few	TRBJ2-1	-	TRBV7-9	TGTGCCAGCAGCTCTTCGGGGGATGAGCAGTTCTTC	CASSSSGDEQFF
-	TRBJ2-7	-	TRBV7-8	TGTGCCAGCAGCGCGAGAGCGTTCTACGAGCAGTACTTC	CASSARAFYEQYF
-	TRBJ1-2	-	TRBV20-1	TGCAGTGCTGGGGAGGGTATCGGGTTCTTCTATGGCTACACCTTC	CSAGEGIGFFYGYTF
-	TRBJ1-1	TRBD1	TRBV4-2	TGTGCCAGCAGCCAAGCAGCCCTGACAGGGATGAACACTGAAGCTTTCTTT	CASSQAALTGMNTEAFF
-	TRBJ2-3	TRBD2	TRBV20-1	TGCAGTGCAAGACTAGCGGGAGGTGGGACAGATACGCAGTATTTT	CSARLAGGGTDTQYF
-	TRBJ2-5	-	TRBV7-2	TGTGCCAGCAGCCCCACTCCGGGATTCAGCACAGCGGAGACCCAGTACTTC	CASSPTPGFSTAETQYF
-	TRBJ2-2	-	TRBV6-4	TGTGCCAGCAGTCGGGAGAGCACCGGGGAGCTGTTTTTT	CASSRESTGELFF
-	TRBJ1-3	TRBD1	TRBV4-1	TGCGCCAGCAGCCCGCCCGGGACAGGGGAGAGGAACACCATATATTTT	CASSPPGTGERNTIYF
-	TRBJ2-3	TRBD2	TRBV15	TGTGCCACCAGCAGAGATGATGCCGGGGGGTCAGATACGCAGTATTTT	CATSRDDAGGSDTQYF
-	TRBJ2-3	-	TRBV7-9	TGTGCCAGCAGCTCGACAGGGAACAAGCGGGAGACGCAGTATTTT	CASSSTGNKRETQYF
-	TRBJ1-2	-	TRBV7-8	TGTGCCAGCAGCGCGGACGGGTGGAGCGGCTACACCTTC	CASSADGWSGYTF
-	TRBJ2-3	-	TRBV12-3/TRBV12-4	TGTGCCAGCAGTTTAGAGGGAATCCTCGGCGCAGATACGCAGTATTTT	CASSLEGILGADTQYF
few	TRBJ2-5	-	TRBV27	TGTGCCAGCAGTCCACTAGCTCCGCAAGAGACCCAGTACTTC	CASSPLAPQETQYF
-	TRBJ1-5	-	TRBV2	TGTGCCAGCAAGGTGGGGCAGGGTAGCAATCAGCCCCAGCATTTT	CASKVGQGSNQPQHF
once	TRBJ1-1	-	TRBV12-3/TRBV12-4	TGTGCCAGCAGTTCTGCAGGGGTCACTGAAGCTTTCTTT	CASSSAGVTEAFF
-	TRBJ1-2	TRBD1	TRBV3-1	TGTGCCAGCAGCCCACTGGGACAGACTGTCTATGGCTACACCTTC	CASSPLGQTVYGYTF
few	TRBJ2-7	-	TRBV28	TGTGCCAGCAGTCGACTAGGCCCGGTCTACGAGCAGTACTTC	CASSRLGPVYEQYF
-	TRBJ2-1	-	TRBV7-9	TGTGCCAGCAGCCACGGACAGTCCTACAATGAGCAGTTCTTC	CASSHGQSYNEQFF
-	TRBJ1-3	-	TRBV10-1	TGCGCCAGCAGTCCTCCGGGAGATGGAAACACCATATATTTT	CASSPPGDGNTIYF
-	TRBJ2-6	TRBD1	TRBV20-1	TGCAGTGCAAGACAGGGGGCATCTGGGGCCAACGTCCTGACTTTC	CSARQGASGANVLTF
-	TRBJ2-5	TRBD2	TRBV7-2	TGTGCCAGCAGCCCCCCTTTAGCGGGTCTCTACCAAGAGACCCAGTACTTC	CASSPPLAGLYQETQYF